The present T cell receptor (beta chain) was sequenced within a study of T cell responses to AZD1222 COVID-19 vaccine. TCRdb's table, derived via immunoSEQ multiplex PCR, lists solely in-frame clones and lacks some. The sample lists approximately 77,000 clones; 70% to 90% were seen once. Points on this clone: Other DNA sequences within the sample encode an identical CDR3.

V lost 1 base and J 2 bases, leaving 9 bases between the germline ends. The CDR3 totals 15 residues. Germline V gene data show CDR1 as LGHNA and CDR2 as YNFKEQ. The rearrangement links TRBV4-2 to TRBJ1-5; maybe TRBD1 (6 bases). Source: peripheral blood, taken 28 days after the second AZD1222 dose. This receptor was taken from an adult who received the AZD1222 COVID-19 vaccine. The CDR3 nucleotides read TGTGCCAGCAGCCAAGCGACAGGAGGCAATCAGCCCCAGCATTTT. This encodes CASSQATGGNQPQHF.